One T cell receptor (beta chain) is described in this entry. As yet, its antigen is unknown. The ends were cut back, 0 bases at V and 0 bases at J, with 11 bases in the middle. Germline lookup yields CDR1 MGHRA and CDR2 YSYEKL. This CDR3 is 16 amino acids long. These data come from a study of cytomegalovirus exposure and HLA in healthy donors. Study observations and caveats: A previous analysis found most TCR beta V segments productive roughly 87% or roughly 30% of the time. Trimming of TCR beta V- and J-genes showed a link, identified in a later analysis, to a missense DCLRE1C variant.

The primer mix had 60 Vbeta and 13 Jbeta primers. Measured with immunoSEQ multiplex PCR; TCRdb has only the in-frame clones, and not every one. The sample holds tens of thousands of clones, about two thirds seen once. The sequenced sample was PBMCs. The rearrangement links TRBV4-1 to TRBJ1-1; D not resolved. This receptor was obtained from a woman between 45 and 65 years old in good health and CMV-seropositive. The CDR3 nucleotides are TGCGCCAGCAGCCAAGAACAGCCAAGCATGAACACTGAAGCTTTCTTT. Translated: CASSQEQPSMNTEAFF.